This T cell receptor (beta chain) comes out of a study of Tregs in tolerant kidney transplant recipients. The table came from immunoSEQ multiplex PCR; TCRdb's copy has only in-frame clones and leaves some out. The top ten hold around 0.6% of the sample, which has fewer than 150,000 clones, almost 95% seen once. CDR3 length: 13 residues. The germline gives CDR1 WSHSY, CDR2 SAAADI. Between the trimmed V and J ends, which lost 8 bases and 0 bases, there was a span of 10 bases. Thawed PBMCs were FACS-sorted into unstimulated CD4+CD25+CD127- regulatory T cells, CD4+CD25- non-regulatory cells, CD4 and CD8 cells.

Sequencing was done on a sample of CD4+ T cells from blood. This chain joins TRBV10-2 and TRBJ1-1; D gene ambiguous. The sequence came from a human donor in good health. CDR3 bases: TGCGCCAGCTTGGCCAGCATGAACACTGAAGCTTTCTTT. Amino acids: CASLASMNTEAFF.